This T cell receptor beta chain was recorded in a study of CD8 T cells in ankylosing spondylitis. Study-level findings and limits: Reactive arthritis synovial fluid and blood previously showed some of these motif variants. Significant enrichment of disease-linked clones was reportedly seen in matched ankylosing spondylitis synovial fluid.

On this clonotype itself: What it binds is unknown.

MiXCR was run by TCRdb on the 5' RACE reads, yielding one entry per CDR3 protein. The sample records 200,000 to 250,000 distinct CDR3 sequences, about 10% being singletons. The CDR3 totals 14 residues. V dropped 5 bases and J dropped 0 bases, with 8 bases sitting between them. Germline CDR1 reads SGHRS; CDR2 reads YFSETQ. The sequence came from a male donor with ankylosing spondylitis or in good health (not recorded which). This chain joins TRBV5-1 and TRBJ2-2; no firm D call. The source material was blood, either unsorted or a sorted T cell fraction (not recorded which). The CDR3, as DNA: TGCGCCAGCAGGGTTGACTCGAACACCGGGGAGCTGTTTTTT. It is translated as CASRVDSNTGELFF.